A selection of T cell receptor beta chains follows, all from one sample in a study of blood T cells in healthy people across ages. TCRdb analysed the 5' RACE reads with MiXCR anew, one entry per CDR3 protein. The table lists 550,000 to 600,000 distinct CDR3 sequences, 25% to 30% of them singletons. Sequenced: blood. These receptors came from a woman in her sixties or seventies in good health. The CDR3 runs from the conserved cysteine through the conserved F or W. Fields, in order: D gene, J gene, clone size, V gene, CDR3 protein, CDR3 DNA. The D gene is left open where the match is weak. For some rows the clone size is stated as once, few or many, or as a class when expanded; others skip it.

>-|TRBJ2-4|-|TRBV21-1
CASSSCAEDVQYF
TGTGCCAGCAGCAGCTGTGCAGAAGACGTTCAGTACTTC
>-|TRBJ1-1|few|TRBV12-3/TRBV12-4
CASSTGFTEAFF
TGTGCCAGCAGTACAGGTTTCACTGAAGCTTTCTTT
>-|TRBJ2-7|few|TRBV10-3
CAISESGDRGEQYF
TGTGCCATCAGTGAGTCGGGGGATCGGGGCGAGCAGTACTTC
>-|TRBJ1-4|few|TRBV27
CARFNQGANEKLFF
TGTGCCAGGTTTAACCAGGGAGCTAATGAAAAACTGTTTTTT
>TRBD2|TRBJ2-5|-|TRBV20-1
CSAFGVDGRGETQYF
TGCAGTGCCTTCGGTGTCGACGGGAGGGGGGAGACCCAGTACTTC
>TRBD2|TRBJ2-5|-|TRBV6-1
CASSISGQETQYF
TGTGCCAGCAGTATTAGCGGGCAAGAGACCCAGTACTTC
>TRBD2|TRBJ2-4|few|TRBV20-1
CSARVPGTSGGIQYF
TGCAGTGCTAGAGTTCCCGGGACTAGCGGGGGCATTCAGTACTTC
>-|TRBJ2-7|few|TRBV20-1
CSARVPDRPEQYF
TGCAGTGCTAGAGTTCCCGACAGGCCCGAGCAGTACTTC
>-|TRBJ2-1|-|TRBV5-1
CASSFRTVYNEQFF
TGCGCCAGCAGCTTTCGGACCGTCTACAATGAGCAGTTCTTC
>-|TRBJ2-4|few|TRBV6-5
CASSGGRFAKNIQYF
TGTGCCAGCAGCGGGGGTAGATTTGCCAAAAACATTCAGTACTTC
>-|TRBJ2-1|-|TRBV21-1
CASSPKPDEQFF
TGTGCCAGCAGCCCTAAGCCGGATGAGCAGTTCTTC
>TRBD1|TRBJ1-5|few|TRBV5-1
CASSFQGAQPQHF
TGCGCCAGCAGCTTCCAGGGGGCTCAGCCCCAGCATTTT
>TRBD2|TRBJ2-1|-|TRBV25-1
CASSELLLAGGMNNEQFF
TGTGCCAGCAGTGAATTACTACTAGCGGGGGGTATGAACAATGAGCAGTTCTTC
>-|TRBJ1-2|-|TRBV20-1
CSASLDLGVGYTF
TGCAGTGCCTCCCTGGATTTGGGAGTGGGCTACACCTTC